This T cell receptor beta chain was obtained from a study of glioma-infiltrating T cells. Study summary: Low-grade gliomas were grade II; glioblastomas were grade IV at initial diagnosis. General study points: Tissue-blood divergence was below expectation in non-neoplastic patients, above in gliomas. Tissue and blood shared very few CDR3 sequences.

From germline, CDR1 is MNHEY and CDR2 SMNVEV (reference sequence). This CDR3 is built from 13 residues. This clonotype was seen just once. Its antigen remains unidentified. A much bigger clone sits one base away, suggesting this may be a read error. Using RNA template, CDR3s of TCR alpha and beta were amplified with iRepertoire arm-PCR. Using its own MiXCR run on the multiplex PCR reads, TCRdb lists one record per CDR3 protein. The sample lists about 410,000 distinct CDR3 sequences; roughly two fifths were seen once. The sample comprised glioma tissue, nonneoplastic brain tissue, or PBMCs (not recorded which). This TCR was recovered from a human donor with low-grade glioma or glioblastoma, undergoing nonglioma brain surgery, or in good health (not recorded which). The chain joins TRBV27 to TRBJ2-5; no reliable D call. In nucleotides, the CDR3 is TGTGCCAGCAGTGTTCAGATCCAAGAGACCCGGTACTTC. Translation: CASSVQIQETRYF.